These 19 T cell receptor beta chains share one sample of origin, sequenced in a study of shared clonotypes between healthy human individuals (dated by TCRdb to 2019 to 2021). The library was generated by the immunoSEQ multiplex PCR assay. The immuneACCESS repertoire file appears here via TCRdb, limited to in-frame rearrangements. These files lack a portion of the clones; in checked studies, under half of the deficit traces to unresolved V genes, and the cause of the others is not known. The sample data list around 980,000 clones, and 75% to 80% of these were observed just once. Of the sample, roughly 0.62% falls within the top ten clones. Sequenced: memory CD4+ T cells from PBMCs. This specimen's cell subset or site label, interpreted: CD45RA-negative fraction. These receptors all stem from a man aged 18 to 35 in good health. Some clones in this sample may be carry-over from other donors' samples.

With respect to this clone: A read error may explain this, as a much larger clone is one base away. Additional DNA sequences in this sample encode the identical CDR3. CDR3 sequence (DNA): TGTGCCAGCAGCTTGGTGGGCAGCCAAGAGACCCAGTACTTC. This translates into CASSLVGSQETQYF. The chain employs TRBV5-4 and TRBJ2-5; no firm D call. This CDR3 has 14 amino acids. Per the germline V gene, CDR1 is SGHNT and CDR2 is YYREEE (reference sequence). V was shortened by 0 bases and J by 1 base, with 7 bases between the two germline ends.

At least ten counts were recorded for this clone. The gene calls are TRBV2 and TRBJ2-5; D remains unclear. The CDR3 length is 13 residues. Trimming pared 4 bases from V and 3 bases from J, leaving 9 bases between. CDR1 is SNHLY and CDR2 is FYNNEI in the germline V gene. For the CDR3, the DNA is TGTGCCAGCAGTGGAGTTGGGAAAGAGACCCAGTACTTC. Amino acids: CASSGVGKETQYF.

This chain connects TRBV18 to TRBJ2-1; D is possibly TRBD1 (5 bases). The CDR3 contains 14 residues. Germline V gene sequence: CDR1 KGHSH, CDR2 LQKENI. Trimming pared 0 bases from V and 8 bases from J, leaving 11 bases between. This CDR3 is CASSPPTGRYEQFF. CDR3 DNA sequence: TGTGCCAGCTCACCACCAACAGGACGATATGAGCAGTTCTTC.

The CDR3 sequence is CASSVGDRYNQPQHF. The DNA of the CDR3 is TGTGCCAGCAGCGTAGGGGACAGGTACAATCAGCCCCAGCATTTT. This sequence joins TRBV9 and TRBJ1-5; TRBD1 agrees at 8 bases. V dropped 0 bases and J dropped 3; count of bases not matched to a gene: 2. This CDR3 spans 15 amino acids. The germline V gene has CDR1 SGDLS and CDR2 YYNGEE. Variable domain in full (rest from reference TRBV9 and TRBJ1-5): DSGVTQTPKHLITATGQRVTLRCSPRSGDLSVYWYQQSLDQGLQFLIQYYNGEERAKGNILERFSAQQFPDLHSELNLSSLELGDSALYFCASSVGDRYNQPQHFGDGTRLSIL.

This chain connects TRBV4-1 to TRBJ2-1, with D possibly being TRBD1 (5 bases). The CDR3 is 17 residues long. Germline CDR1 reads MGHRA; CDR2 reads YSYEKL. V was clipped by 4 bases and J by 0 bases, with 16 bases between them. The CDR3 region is CASSLPPTESSYNEQFF. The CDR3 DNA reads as TGCGCCAGCAGCCTTCCCCCGACAGAGAGCTCCTACAATGAGCAGTTCTTC.

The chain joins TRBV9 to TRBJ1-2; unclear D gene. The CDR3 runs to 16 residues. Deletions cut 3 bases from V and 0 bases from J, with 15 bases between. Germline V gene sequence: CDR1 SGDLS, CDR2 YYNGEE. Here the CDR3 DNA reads TGTGCCAGCAGCGGACGCGAGGGCCGCACTAACTATGGCTACACCTTC. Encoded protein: CASSGREGRTNYGYTF.

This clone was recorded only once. The chain's CDR3 is CASSLGLASNEQFF. CDR3 sequence (DNA): TGCGCCAGCAGCTTGGGACTAGCGAGTAATGAGCAGTTCTTC. The J gene is TRBJ2-1, the V gene TRBV5-1; the match to TRBD2 covers 8 bases. CDR1 and CDR2 from the germline V gene are SGHRS and YFSETQ. CDR3 length: 14 amino acids. Losses at the gene ends were 0 bases for V and 7 bases for J; bases not matched to a gene: 3. Using reference TRBV5-1 and TRBJ2-1 for the parts outside the CDR3, the full variable domain is KAGVTQTPRYLIKTRGQQVTLSCSPISGHRSVSWYQQTPGQGLQFLFEYFSETQRNKGNFPGRFSGRQFSNSRSEMNVSTLELGDSALYLCASSLGLASNEQFFGPGTRLTVL.

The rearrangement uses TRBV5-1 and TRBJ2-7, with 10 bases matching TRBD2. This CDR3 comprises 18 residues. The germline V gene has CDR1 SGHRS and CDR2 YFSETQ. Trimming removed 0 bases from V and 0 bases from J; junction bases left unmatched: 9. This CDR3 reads CASSLGASGSGTSYEQYF. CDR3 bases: TGCGCCAGCAGCTTGGGCGCTAGCGGGAGTGGGACCTCCTACGAGCAGTACTTC.

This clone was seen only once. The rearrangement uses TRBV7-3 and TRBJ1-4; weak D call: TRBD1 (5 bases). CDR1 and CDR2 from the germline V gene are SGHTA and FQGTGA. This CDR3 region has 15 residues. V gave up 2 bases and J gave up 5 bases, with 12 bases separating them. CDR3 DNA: TGTGCCAGCAGCTTATCAGGGACGGGGAATGAAAAACTGTTTTTT. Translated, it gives CASSLSGTGNEKLFF.

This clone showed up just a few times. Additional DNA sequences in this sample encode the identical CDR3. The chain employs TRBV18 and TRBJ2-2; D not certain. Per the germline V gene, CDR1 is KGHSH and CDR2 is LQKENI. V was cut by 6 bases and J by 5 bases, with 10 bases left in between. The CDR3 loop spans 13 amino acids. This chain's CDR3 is CASSRQGTGELFF. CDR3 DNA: TGTGCCAGCTCCCGACAAGGTACCGGGGAGCTGTTTTTT.

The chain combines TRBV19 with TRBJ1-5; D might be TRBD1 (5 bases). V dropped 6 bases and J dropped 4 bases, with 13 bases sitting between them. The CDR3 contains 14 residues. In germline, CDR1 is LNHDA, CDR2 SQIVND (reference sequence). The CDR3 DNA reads TGTGCCAGTAGCAAAGCGGCAGGGAATCAGCCCCAGCATTTT. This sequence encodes CASSKAAGNQPQHF.

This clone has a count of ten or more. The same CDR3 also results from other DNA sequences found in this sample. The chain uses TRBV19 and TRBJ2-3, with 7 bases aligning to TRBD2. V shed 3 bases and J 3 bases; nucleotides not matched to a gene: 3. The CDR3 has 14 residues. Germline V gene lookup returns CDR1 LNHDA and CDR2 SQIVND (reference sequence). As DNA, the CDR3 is TGTGCCAGTAGTATCGGCGGGGGTACAGATACGCAGTATTTT. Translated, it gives CASSIGGGTDTQYF.

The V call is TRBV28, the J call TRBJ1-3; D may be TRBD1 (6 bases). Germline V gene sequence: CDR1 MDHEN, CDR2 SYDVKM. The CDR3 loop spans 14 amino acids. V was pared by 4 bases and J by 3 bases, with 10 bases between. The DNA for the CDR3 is TGTGCCAGCAGTTGGACAGCCAATGGAAACACCATATATTTT. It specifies CASSWTANGNTIYF.

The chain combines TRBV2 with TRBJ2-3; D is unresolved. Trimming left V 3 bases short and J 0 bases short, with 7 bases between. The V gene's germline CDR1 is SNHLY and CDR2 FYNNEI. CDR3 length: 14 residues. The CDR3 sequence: CASSEVVSTDTQYF. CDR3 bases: TGTGCCAGCAGTGAGGTTGTCAGCACAGATACGCAGTATTTT.

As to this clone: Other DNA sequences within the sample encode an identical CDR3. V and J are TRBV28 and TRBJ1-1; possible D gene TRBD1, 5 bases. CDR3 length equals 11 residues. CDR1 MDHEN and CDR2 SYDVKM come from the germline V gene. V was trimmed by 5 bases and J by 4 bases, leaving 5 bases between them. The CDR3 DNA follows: TGTGCCAGCAGTAGGGGCACTGAAGCTTTCTTT. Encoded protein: CASSRGTEAFF.

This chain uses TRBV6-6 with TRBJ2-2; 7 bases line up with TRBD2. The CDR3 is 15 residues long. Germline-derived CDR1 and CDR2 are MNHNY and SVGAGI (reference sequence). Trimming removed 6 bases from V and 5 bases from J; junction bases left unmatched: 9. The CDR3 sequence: CASSGQPSGTGELFF. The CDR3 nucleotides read TGTGCCAGCAGCGGTCAGCCTAGCGGTACCGGGGAGCTGTTTTTT.

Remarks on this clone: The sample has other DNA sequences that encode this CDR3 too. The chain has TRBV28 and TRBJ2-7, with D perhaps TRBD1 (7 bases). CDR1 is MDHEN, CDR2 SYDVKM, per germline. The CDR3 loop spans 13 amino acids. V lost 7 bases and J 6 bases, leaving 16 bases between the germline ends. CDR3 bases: TGTGCCAGCATCCCAGGGGGGTGGGGCGAGCAGTACTTC. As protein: CASIPGGWGEQYF. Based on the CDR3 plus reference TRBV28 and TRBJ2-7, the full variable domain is DVKVTQSSRYLVKRTGEKVFLECVQDMDHENMFWYRQDPGLGLRLIYFSYDVKMKEKGDIPEGYSVSREKKERFSLILESASTNQTSMYLCASIPGGWGEQYFGPGTRLTVT.

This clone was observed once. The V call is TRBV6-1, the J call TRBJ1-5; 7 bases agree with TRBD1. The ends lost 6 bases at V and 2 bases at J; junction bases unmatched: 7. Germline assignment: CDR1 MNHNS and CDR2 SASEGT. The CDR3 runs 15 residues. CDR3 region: CASSQGGTGNQPQHF. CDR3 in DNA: TGTGCCAGCAGCCAGGGGGGCACGGGCAATCAGCCCCAGCATTTT.

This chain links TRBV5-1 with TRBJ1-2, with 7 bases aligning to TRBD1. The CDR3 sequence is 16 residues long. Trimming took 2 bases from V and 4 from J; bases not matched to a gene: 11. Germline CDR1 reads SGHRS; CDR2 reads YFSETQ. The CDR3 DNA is TGCGCCAGCAGCTTACATGGGGACAGACAATTCTATGGCTACACCTTC. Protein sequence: CASSLHGDRQFYGYTF.